This TCR beta chain is drawn from a study of tumor and adjacent non-tumor tissue in lung cancer (dated by TCRdb to about 2018). For the wider study: Patients with adenocarcinoma (approximately twelve), squamous cell carcinoma (2) and small cell lung cancer (1) were included in the cohort. The 15 enrolled patients, of whom some 10 were men and 5 were women, were aged about 31 to 80 years and were diagnosed with TNM stage I to III disease. In total, sequencing yielded over 95 million productive TCRbeta reads, which works out to an average of approximately 4.1 million reads per sample. Using bulk TCRbeta repertoires from some 15 lung cancer patients, the study set lung tumor tissue side by side with matched distant non-tumor lung tissue. TCRbeta CDR3 sequencing was performed on thirty paired specimens, with one tumor sample and one normal lung sample collected per patient.

RNA was isolated from bulk unsorted tissue, and RNA quality was assessed with a NanoDrop ND-1000 and an Agilent 2100. For the normal lung samples, distant non-tumor tissue was collected more than 3 cm away from the tumor edge. Donors were newly diagnosed lung cancer patients admitted for thoracic surgery in China between August and November 2014, without prior chemotherapy. Patients who had received previous radiotherapy or chemotherapy, or who had another concurrent cancer, were excluded from the study. Surgical tissue pieces of roughly 1-2.2 cm3 were preserved in RNAlater solution and stored at -80 °C until use. This clonotype was recorded many times. This receptor's antigen is unknown. No base quality values were provided; no much bigger clone lies one nucleotide off. Library prep was done by multiplex PCR. Sequencing took place on an Illumina HiSeq 2500. Following protocols modified from ARM-PCR, the researchers constructed TCRbeta libraries through three rounds of nested PCR with primers (Table S4). Before sequencing, PCR products of 200-500 bp were excised from the gel and purified with the QIAquick gel extraction kit. Processing in the source paper ran as follows. Trimmomatic was used to clean the reads, FLASH was used to merge the reads into complete CDR3 sequences, and MiTCR was used to assign the reads to V(D)J germline segments. Clonal diversity was calculated as the inverse Simpson's index using VDJtools. In-frame sequences without a premature stop codon were defined as productive reads. Through fastp at Q25 and MiXCR, TCRdb rebuilt clones from the public reads, retaining in-frame beta chains. One record per CDR3 amino acid sequence lists the most common genes and DNA. In this record, the V and J calls reflect TCRdb's handling and not the investigators' own analysis. The sample data list about 86,000 distinct CDR3 sequences, and around three quarters of these were observed just once. Just over 20% of the sample belongs to the ten largest clones.

What the study reported, not specific to this receptor: The top 100 clones accounted for a significantly larger cumulative portion of the repertoire in normal lung than in tumor tissue. Significantly higher TCR diversity (inverse Simpson) was observed in tumor tissue than in normal lung tissue (approximately 440 vs 150, P = 0.0075, Mann-Whitney U test). The cohort had only approximately 15 patients, and the authors noted that larger samples and more detailed clinical data are needed. TCR diversity was significantly higher in younger patients, and greater tumor TCR diversity was associated with shorter overall survival and shorter disease-free survival. Neither the sequencing platform nor unique molecular identifiers are named or mentioned anywhere in the methods. Because peripheral blood was not sequenced, blood TCRbeta repertoires in the lung cancer patients of the study were not examined.

From cysteine to phenylalanine, the CDR3 is 15 amino acids long. Just the 45-base CDR3 DNA is kept, in frame starting at base 1. Ends trimmed: V by 5 bases, J by 1 base; bases unmatched to a gene: 4. The sample consisted of distant non-tumor lung tissue. The receptor chain draws on TRBV12-3 or TRBV12-4 and TRBJ2-3, with 9 bases matching TRBD2. The TCR was taken from a woman aged 45-65 years with non-small cell lung cancer. The sequenced DNA: TGTGCCAGCAGTCCCCGACTAGCGGGCACAGATACGCAGTATTTT. It specifies CASSPRLAGTDTQYF.